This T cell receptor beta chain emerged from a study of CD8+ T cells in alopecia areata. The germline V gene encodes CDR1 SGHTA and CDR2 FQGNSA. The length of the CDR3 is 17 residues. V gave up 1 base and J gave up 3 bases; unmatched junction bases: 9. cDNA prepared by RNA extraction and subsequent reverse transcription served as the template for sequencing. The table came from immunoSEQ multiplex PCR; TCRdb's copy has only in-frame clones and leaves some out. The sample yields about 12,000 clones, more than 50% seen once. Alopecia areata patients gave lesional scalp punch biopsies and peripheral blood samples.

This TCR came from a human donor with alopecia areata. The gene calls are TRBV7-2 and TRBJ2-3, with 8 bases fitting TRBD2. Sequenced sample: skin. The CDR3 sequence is CASSLVYPPGGTDTQYF. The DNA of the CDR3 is TGTGCCAGCAGCTTAGTATACCCGCCGGGGGGGACAGATACGCAGTATTTT.